This T cell receptor (beta chain) appears in the sequencing data of a study of blood T cell repertoires in COVID-19. Whole-study context: PBMCs, B-cell-depleted T cells, or T cells provided the cDNA or gDNA that made up the material.

Seattle patient enrollment occurred during active infection, with longitudinal follow-up thereafter. Data came from immunoSEQ multiplex PCR; TCRdb stores just in-frame clones and leaves some out. Among roughly 240,000 clones listed, 75% to 85% were seen once. V dropped 4 bases and J dropped 5; count of bases not matched to a gene: 8. The CDR3 totals 14 residues. CDR1 and CDR2 from the germline V gene are SGDLS and YYNGEE. The chain links TRBV9 to TRBJ2-7; TRBD1 aligns across 8 bases. The specimen sequenced was peripheral blood. This sequence was found in a man aged 45-65 years with COVID-19, enrolled during active disease. In nucleotides, the CDR3 is TGTGCCAGCAGCATCGGACAGGGCAGGAACGAGCAGTACTTC. Its translation is CASSIGQGRNEQYF.